This T cell receptor (beta chain) is from a study of T cell clonality in common variable immunodeficiency. Study-wide results and limits: CVID subjects showed higher TCRbeta clonality than healthy controls. What drives increased CVID clonality needs T cell subpopulation sequencing. Fewer deletions and N-nucleotide insertions were reportedly seen in common variable immunodeficiency TCR beta sequences.

Libraries were prepared by immunoSEQ multiplex PCR; TCRdb keeps only in-frame clonotypes and omits some of them. The specimen has about 9,200 clones, none found just once. The CDR3 spans 17 residues. Between the trimmed V and J ends, which lost 0 bases and 2 bases, there was a span of 17 bases. The V gene's germline CDR1 is SGHRS and CDR2 YFSETQ. Patients and controls were mostly of Caucasian heritage. This clone was counted a few times. No antigen is known for it. The CDR3 end falls 3 residues outside the read, so it is completed with the germline J gene. Sequencing was performed on peripheral blood mononuclear cells. V and J are TRBV5-1 and TRBJ1-1; D unresolved. The sequence came from a human donor with common variable immunodeficiency. The CDR3 region is CASSLGRGGSVNTEAFF. The CDR3 DNA, read in part, is TGCGCCAGCAGCTTGGGGCGGGGTGGATCGGTAAACACTGAA.